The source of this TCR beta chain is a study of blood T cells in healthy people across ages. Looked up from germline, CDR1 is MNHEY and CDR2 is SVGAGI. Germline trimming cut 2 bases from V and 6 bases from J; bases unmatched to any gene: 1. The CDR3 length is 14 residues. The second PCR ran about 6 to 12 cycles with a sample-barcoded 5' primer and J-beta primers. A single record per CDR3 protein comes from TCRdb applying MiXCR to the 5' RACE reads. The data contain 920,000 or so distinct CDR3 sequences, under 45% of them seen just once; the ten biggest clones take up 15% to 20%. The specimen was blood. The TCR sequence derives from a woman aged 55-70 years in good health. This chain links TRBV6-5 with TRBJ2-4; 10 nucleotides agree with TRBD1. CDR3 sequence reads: CASSYGTGVNIQYF. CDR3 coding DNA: TGTGCCAGCAGTTACGGGACAGGGGTAAACATTCAGTACTTC.